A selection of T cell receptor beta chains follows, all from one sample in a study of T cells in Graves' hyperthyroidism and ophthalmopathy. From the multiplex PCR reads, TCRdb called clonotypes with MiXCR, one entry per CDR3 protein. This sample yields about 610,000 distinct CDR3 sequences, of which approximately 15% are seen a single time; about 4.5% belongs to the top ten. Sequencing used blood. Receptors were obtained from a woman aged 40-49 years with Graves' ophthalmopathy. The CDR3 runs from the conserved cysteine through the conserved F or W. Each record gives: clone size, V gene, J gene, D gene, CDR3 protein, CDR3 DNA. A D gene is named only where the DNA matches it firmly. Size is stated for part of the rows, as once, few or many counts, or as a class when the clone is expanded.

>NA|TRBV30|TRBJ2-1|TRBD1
CAWSRGDRGRNEQFF
TGTGCCTGGAGTAGAGGGGACAGGGGGCGCAATGAGCAGTTCTTC
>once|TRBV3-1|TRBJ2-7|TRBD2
CASSHPGTSGSRHEQYF
TGTGCCAGCAGCCATCCCGGGACTAGCGGGAGTCGCCACGAGCAGTACTTC
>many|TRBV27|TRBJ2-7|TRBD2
CASSSHLAGDYEQYF
TGTGCCAGCAGTTCCCATCTAGCGGGAGACTACGAGCAGTACTTC
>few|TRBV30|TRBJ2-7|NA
CAWSVGSSYEQYF
TGTGCCTGGAGTGTTGGGAGCTCCTACGAGCAGTACTTC
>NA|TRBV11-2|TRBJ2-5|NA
CASSPGVDRRGETQYF
TGTGCCAGCAGCCCCGGCGTGGACCGACGGGGAGAGACCCAGTACTTC
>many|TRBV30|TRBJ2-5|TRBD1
CAWTFGTAGRKTQYF
TGTGCCTGGACCTTCGGGACAGCCGGGCGGAAGACCCAGTACTTC
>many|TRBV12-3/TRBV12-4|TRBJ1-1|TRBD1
CASSPRTGPKGTEAFF
TGTGCCAGCAGTCCCCGGACAGGGCCGAAAGGAACTGAAGCTTTCTTT
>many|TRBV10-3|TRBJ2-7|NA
CAIRSSDGGSYEQYF
TGTGCCATCAGGTCTTCGGACGGGGGTTCCTACGAGCAGTACTTC
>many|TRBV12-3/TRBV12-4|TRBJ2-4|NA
CASSARGVKNIQYF
TGTGCCAGCAGTGCCAGGGGGGTCAAAAACATTCAGTACTTC
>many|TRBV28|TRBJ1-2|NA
CASSSPGISNYGYTF
TGTGCCAGCAGTTCTCCAGGGATATCTAACTATGGCTACACCTTC
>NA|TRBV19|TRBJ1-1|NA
CASTQELNTEAFF
TGTGCCAGTACCCAAGAGCTGAACACTGAAGCTTTCTTT
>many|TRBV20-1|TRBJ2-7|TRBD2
CSAAPSSGRAGYEQYF
TGCAGTGCTGCCCCAAGCAGCGGGAGGGCCGGGTACGAGCAGTACTTC
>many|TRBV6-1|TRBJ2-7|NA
CASSEAGIIYEQYF
TGTGCCAGCAGTGAGGCAGGGATTATCTACGAGCAGTACTTC
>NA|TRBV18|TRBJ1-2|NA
CASSPADYGYTF
TGTGCCAGCTCACCGGCAGACTATGGCTACACCTTC
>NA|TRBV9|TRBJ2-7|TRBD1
CASSAGQENGYEQYF
TGTGCCAGCAGCGCCGGACAGGAAAACGGATACGAGCAGTACTTC
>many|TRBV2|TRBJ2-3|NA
CASSEVRESDTQYF
TGTGCCAGCAGTGAAGTCAGGGAGTCAGATACGCAGTATTTT
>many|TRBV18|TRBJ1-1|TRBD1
CASSATGDTEAFF
TGTGCCAGCTCGGCAACAGGGGACACTGAAGCTTTCTTT
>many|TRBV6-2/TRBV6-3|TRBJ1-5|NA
CASSRERSNQPQHF
TGTGCCAGCAGCCGGGAGAGGAGCAATCAGCCCCAGCATTTT
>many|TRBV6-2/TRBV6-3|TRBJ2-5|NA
CASSYSRHQQETQYF
TGTGCCAGCAGTTACTCGAGGCACCAGCAAGAGACCCAGTACTTC
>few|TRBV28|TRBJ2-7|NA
CASSATGPLSVEQYF
TGTGCCAGCAGTGCTACAGGCCCCCTTAGCGTCGAGCAGTACTTC
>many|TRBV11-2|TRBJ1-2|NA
CASSSQNNYGYTF
TGTGCCAGCAGCTCTCAAAACAACTATGGCTACACCTTC
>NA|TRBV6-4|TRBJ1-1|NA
CASSYESSDTEAFF
TGTGCCAGCAGTTATGAGAGTTCGGACACTGAAGCTTTCTTT
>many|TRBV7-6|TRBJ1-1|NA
CASSFSPGGDTEAFF
TGTGCCAGCAGCTTCAGCCCGGGGGGGGATACTGAAGCTTTCTTT
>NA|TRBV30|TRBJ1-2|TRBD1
CAWSPGTAYGYTF
TGTGCCTGGAGCCCCGGGACAGCCTATGGCTACACCTTC
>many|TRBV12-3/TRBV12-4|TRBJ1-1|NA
CASSGPTEAFF
TGTGCCAGCAGCGGCCCAACTGAAGCTTTCTTT
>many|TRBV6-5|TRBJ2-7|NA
CASSYVSPGEQYF
TGTGCCAGCAGTTACGTCTCCCCCGGGGAGCAGTACTTC
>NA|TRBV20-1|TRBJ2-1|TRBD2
CSADGTSGSTGNEQFF
TGCAGTGCTGATGGGACTAGCGGGAGCACCGGCAATGAGCAGTTCTTC
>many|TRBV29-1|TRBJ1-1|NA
CSVGIEGQVSSEAFF
TGCAGCGTTGGGATCGAGGGCCAAGTATCAAGTGAAGCTTTCTTT
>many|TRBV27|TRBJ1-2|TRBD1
CASSLSGGAGGYTF
TGTGCCAGCAGTTTATCAGGGGGCGCGGGCGGCTACACCTTC
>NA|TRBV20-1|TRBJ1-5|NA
CSASKLYSNQPQHF
TGCAGTGCTAGTAAGCTCTATAGCAATCAGCCCCAGCATTTT
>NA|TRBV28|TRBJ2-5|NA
CASSFFGQLETQYF
TGTGCCAGCAGTTTCTTCGGGCAGTTAGAGACCCAGTACTTC
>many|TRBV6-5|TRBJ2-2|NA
CASSYRGASNTGELFF
TGTGCCAGCAGTTACCGCGGCGCTTCGAACACCGGGGAGCTGTTTTTT
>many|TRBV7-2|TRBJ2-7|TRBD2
CASSLVAGVKQYF
TGTGCCAGCAGCTTAGTAGCGGGAGTGAAGCAGTACTTC
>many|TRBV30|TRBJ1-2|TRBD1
CAWSSWTGESYTF
TGTGCCTGGAGTTCTTGGACAGGCGAAAGCTACACCTTC
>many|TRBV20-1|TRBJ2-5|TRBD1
CSAFKTGEETQYF
TGCAGTGCCTTCAAGACAGGGGAAGAGACCCAGTACTTC
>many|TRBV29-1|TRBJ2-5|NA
CSAGTTNQETQYF
TGCAGCGCCGGGACAACGAACCAAGAGACCCAGTACTTC
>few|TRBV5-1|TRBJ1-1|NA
CASSFSNTGRMNTEAFF
TGCGCCAGCAGCTTTAGTAACACCGGGAGGATGAACACTGAAGCTTTCTTT
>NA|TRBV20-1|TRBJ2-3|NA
CSATRLDWGGSDTQYF
TGCAGTGCCACCCGGCTCGACTGGGGCGGATCCGATACGCAGTATTTT
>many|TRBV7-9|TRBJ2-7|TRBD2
CASSLEGLADEQYF
TGTGCCAGCAGCTTAGAGGGACTAGCGGACGAGCAGTACTTC
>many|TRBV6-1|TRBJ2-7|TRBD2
CASSVGLAVEYEQYF
TGTGCCAGCAGTGTAGGACTAGCGGTGGAGTACGAGCAGTACTTC
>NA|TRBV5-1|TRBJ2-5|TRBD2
CASSQGLGRAETQYF
TGCGCCAGCAGCCAGGGACTAGGACGGGCAGAGACCCAGTACTTC
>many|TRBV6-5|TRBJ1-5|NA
CASSYMGYSNQPQHF
TGTGCCAGCAGTTACATGGGGTATAGCAATCAGCCCCAGCATTTT
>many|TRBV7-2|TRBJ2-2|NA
CASSLGAVTGELFF
TGTGCCAGCAGCTTAGGGGCAGTCACCGGGGAGCTGTTTTTT
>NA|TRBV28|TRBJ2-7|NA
CASSSPGRNPEWEQYF
TGTGCCAGCAGTTCACCCGGGCGAAACCCAGAATGGGAGCAGTACTTC
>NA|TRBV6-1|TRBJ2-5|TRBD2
CASSPGLAGGEETQYF
TGTGCCAGCAGTCCCGGACTAGCGGGAGGGGAAGAGACCCAGTACTTC
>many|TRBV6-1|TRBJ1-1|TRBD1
CASSAGTGGGIEAFF
TGTGCCAGCAGTGCGGGGACAGGGGGTGGAATTGAAGCTTTCTTT
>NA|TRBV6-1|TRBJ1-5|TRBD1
CASRAGTAAQPQHF
TGTGCCAGCAGGGCCGGGACAGCGGCTCAGCCCCAGCATTTT
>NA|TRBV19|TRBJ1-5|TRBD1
CASSIDGTGANQPQHF
TGTGCCAGTAGTATAGATGGGACAGGAGCCAATCAGCCCCAGCATTTT
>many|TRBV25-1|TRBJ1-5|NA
CASSESRESVATAQHF
TGTGCCAGCAGTGAATCTAGAGAGTCTGTCGCTACGGCCCAGCATTTT
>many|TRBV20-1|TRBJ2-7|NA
CSANEGGFSYEQYF
TGCAGTGCCAACGAAGGGGGTTTCTCCTACGAGCAGTACTTC
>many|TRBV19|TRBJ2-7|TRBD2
CASSEREGYEQYF
TGTGCCAGTAGTGAGCGGGAGGGCTACGAGCAGTACTTC
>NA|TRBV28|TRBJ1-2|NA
CASSLDPTVNYGYTF
TGTGCCAGCAGTTTAGACCCGACAGTTAACTATGGCTACACCTTC
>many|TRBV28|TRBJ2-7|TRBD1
CASRRGQGNYEQYF
TGTGCCAGCAGACGCGGACAGGGAAACTACGAGCAGTACTTC
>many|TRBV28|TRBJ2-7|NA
CASSADGTYEQYF
TGTGCCAGCAGTGCAGACGGCACCTACGAGCAGTACTTC
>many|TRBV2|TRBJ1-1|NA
CASSKDMNTKAFF
TGTGCCAGCAGCAAGGACATGAACACTAAAGCTTTCTTT
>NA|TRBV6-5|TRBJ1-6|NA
CASSYSGRLSPLHF
TGTGCCAGCAGTTACTCAGGGCGTCTTTCACCCCTCCACTTT
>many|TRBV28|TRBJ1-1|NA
CASSFTGFPEAFF
TGTGCCAGCAGTTTTACAGGTTTCCCTGAAGCTTTCTTT
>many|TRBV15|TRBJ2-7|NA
CATSREGGAGIPYEQYF
TGTGCCACCAGCAGAGAAGGTGGCGCAGGAATACCCTACGAGCAGTACTTC